This section outlines one T cell receptor (beta chain) sequence together with its context. The source of the sample is a study of blood T cell repertoires in COVID-19. This CDR3 has 16 residues. V dropped 4 bases and J dropped 3; count of bases not matched to a gene: 6. The germline gives CDR1 MNHEY, CDR2 SVGAGI. Generated by immunoSEQ multiplex PCR, the TCRdb table keeps only in-frame clones and is missing some. The table shows 200,000 to 300,000 clones, with 75% to 95% occurring only once. The sequence was collected from a person between 18 and 35 years old with COVID-19, enrolled during active disease. The chain employs TRBV6-5 and TRBJ1-6, with TRBD1 identical over 7 bases. The sequencing input was peripheral blood. CDR3 sequence: CASSSRQGYYNSPLHF. In DNA form, the CDR3 reads TGTGCCAGCAGTTCCCGACAGGGCTACTATAATTCACCCCTCCACTTT.